The 32 T cell receptor beta chains below come from one sample, sequenced in a study of blood T cells in healthy people across ages. The second PCR ran about 6 to 12 cycles with a sample-barcoded 5' primer and J-beta primers. MiXCR was run by TCRdb on the 5' RACE reads, yielding one entry per CDR3 protein. The sample carries about 1.5 million distinct CDR3 sequences, around 40% recorded once. Material: blood. The receptors were sampled from a woman aged 18-29 years in good health.

The V call is TRBV5-1, the J call TRBJ2-4; a weak D match, TRBD2 (6 bases). The J call may be incorrect, as the DNA end agrees better with TRBJ2-7. From germline, CDR1 is SGHRS and CDR2 YFSETQ. CDR3 length: 15 amino acids. CDR3 region: CASSPTGDSLNEQYF. CDR3 bases: TGCGCCAGCAGCCCCACGGGGGACTCGTTAAACGAGCAGTACTTC.

The sample holds many counts of this clonotype. The chain has TRBV4-3 and TRBJ1-2; D possibly corresponds to TRBD1 (6 bases). Germline V gives CDR1 LGHNA, CDR2 YSLEER. V gave up 0 bases and J gave up 8 bases, with 28 bases separating them. CDR3 size: 19 residues. CDR3 sequence reads: CASSQEKTAGNQGRRGYTF. The CDR3 bases are TGCGCCAGCAGCCAAGAGAAAACCGCTGGGAATCAGGGGAGGAGGGGCTACACCTTC.

This chain uses TRBV20-1 with TRBJ2-3; D gene ambiguous. The CDR3 length is 12 residues. The V end was cut by 5 bases, the J end by 1 base, with 7 bases between. Germline CDR1 and CDR2: DFQATT and SNEGSKA (reference sequence). The CDR3 sequence is CSADSGTDTQYF. CDR3 sequence (DNA): TGCAGTGCTGACTCAGGCACAGATACGCAGTATTTT.

The rearrangement joins TRBV9 to TRBJ1-2; D remains ambiguous. Germline V gene sequence: CDR1 SGDLS, CDR2 YYNGEE. The CDR3 length is 14 residues. The germline V and J ends were trimmed by 0 bases and 2 bases, with 8 bases remaining between them. CDR3 region: CASSVGQDNYGYTF. The CDR3 DNA reads as TGTGCCAGCAGCGTAGGGCAGGACAACTATGGCTACACCTTC.

The V and J genes are TRBV5-1 and TRBJ2-5, with D perhaps matching TRBD1 (5 bases). The CDR3 is 15 residues long. CDR1 is SGHRS, CDR2 YFSETQ, per germline. V lost 3 bases and J lost 1, with 13 bases in between. In DNA form, the CDR3 reads TGCGCCAGCAGCTGGGGCGGCAGCACCCAAGAGACCCAGTACTTC. Amino acid sequence: CASSWGGSTQETQYF.

A few counts support this clonotype. The CDR3 sequence: CASSPGLVAGGYNEQFF. In nucleotides, the CDR3 is TGTGCCAGCAGTCCCGGATTGGTAGCGGGAGGGTACAATGAGCAGTTCTTC. The chain uses TRBV27 and TRBJ2-1; TRBD2 aligns across 11 bases. This CDR3 is 17 amino acids long. The junction had 10 bases not matched to a gene; V was cut back by 5 bases and J by 4 bases. The germline V gene encodes CDR1 MNHEY and CDR2 SMNVEV (reference sequence).

The rearrangement uses TRBV19 and TRBJ2-1, with 11 bases fitting TRBD1. V lost 5 bases, J lost 6 bases, and 3 bases stayed unmatched. Germline CDR1 is LNHDA and CDR2 is SQIVND (reference sequence). The CDR3 is 14 residues long. The CDR3: CASSADRGLNEQFF. CDR3 DNA: TGTGCCAGTAGTGCGGACAGGGGGCTCAATGAGCAGTTCTTC. Looking up the rest from reference TRBV19 and TRBJ2-1 gives the full variable domain: DGGITQSPKYLFRKEGQNVTLSCEQNLNHDAMYWYRQDPGQGLRLIYYSQIVNDFQKGDIAEGYSVSREKKESFPLTVTSAQKNPTAFYLCASSADRGLNEQFFGPGTRLTVL.

This clonotype was seen at least ten times. The gene calls are TRBV6-1 and TRBJ2-1; D possibly corresponds to TRBD2 (6 bases). Per the germline V gene, CDR1 is MNHNS and CDR2 is SASEGT. Trimming cost V 1 base and J 8 bases, with 12 bases left between them. The CDR3 has 14 residues. The CDR3 here is CASSEGLETDEQFF. CDR3 nucleotides: TGTGCCAGCAGTGAAGGACTAGAAACCGATGAGCAGTTCTTC.

The rearrangement links TRBV29-1 to TRBJ2-3; a possible D gene is TRBD2 (6 bases). Germline V lookup: CDR1 SQVTM, CDR2 ANQGSEA. This CDR3 spans 15 amino acids. With 6 bases removed from V and 3 bases from J, the gap between germline ends came to 19 bases. CDR3 bases: TGCAGCGTAGCCCGGGGACTGCACGATACAGATACGCAGTATTTT. Its translation is CSVARGLHDTDTQYF.

V gene TRBV29-1 combines with J gene TRBJ2-4; no definite D call. V lost 6 bases, J lost 4 bases, and 7 bases lay in between. This CDR3 has 11 amino acids. Germline V lookup: CDR1 SQVTM, CDR2 ANQGSEA. The CDR3 nucleotides are TGCAGCGTCGGGCAGAAAAACATTCAGTACTTC. Its protein is CSVGQKNIQYF.

At least ten counts were recorded for this clonotype. The gene calls are TRBV7-2 and TRBJ2-5; D might be TRBD2 (5 bases). V was pared by 5 bases and J by 5 bases, with 12 bases between. The CDR3 loop spans 13 amino acids. From germline, CDR1 is SGHTA and CDR2 FQGNSA. The chain's CDR3 is CASSTSTRETQYF. CDR3 nucleotide sequence: TGTGCCAGCAGCACGTCTACTAGGGAGACCCAGTACTTC.

The chain carries TRBV6-6 and TRBJ1-1; D is unresolved. The CDR3 totals 12 residues. Looked up from germline, CDR1 is MNHNY and CDR2 is SVGAGI (reference sequence). Trimming shortened V by 2 bases and J by 7 bases, and 8 bases separated the two germline ends. CDR3 in amino acids: CASSYRASEAFF. The CDR3 coding sequence is TGTGCCAGCAGTTACAGGGCCAGTGAAGCTTTCTTT.

The rearrangement uses TRBV12-3 or TRBV12-4 and TRBJ1-2, with D perhaps matching TRBD1 (5 bases). Trimming left V 3 bases short and J 7 bases short, with 12 bases between. The CDR3 totals 13 residues. CDR3 DNA sequence: TGTGCCAGCAGTTTTGGGACCTCGATTGGCTACACCTTC. This codes for CASSFGTSIGYTF.

J is TRBJ1-4 and V is TRBV18, with a tentative D call TRBD1 (5 bases). The V and J ends lost 3 bases and 8 bases respectively, with 13 bases between them. From germline, CDR1 is KGHSH and CDR2 LQKENI. The CDR3 sequence is 14 residues long. The DNA for the CDR3 is TGTGCCAGCTCACCGACAGCCTCGGGAGAAAAACTGTTTTTT. It specifies CASSPTASGEKLFF.

This clonotype turned up a few times. V gene TRBV12-3 or TRBV12-4 combines with J gene TRBJ2-1, with 9 bases matching TRBD2. The CDR3 length is 16 residues. The V and J ends lost 5 bases and 4 bases, in that order; junction bases with no gene match: 9. CDR3 in amino acids: CASSPGLAKGYNEQFF. CDR3 DNA sequence: TGTGCCAGCAGTCCCGGACTAGCGAAAGGGTACAATGAGCAGTTCTTC.

A few counts support this clonotype. The V call is TRBV4-1, the J call TRBJ2-4; D is ambiguous. Deletions cut 4 bases from V and 7 bases from J, with 14 bases between. The CDR3 sequence is 14 residues long. Germline CDR1 MGHRA, CDR2 YSYEKL. The CDR3 loop reads CASSPTLGVNIQYF. CDR3 DNA sequence: TGCGCCAGCAGCCCAACCCTTGGTGTTAACATTCAGTACTTC.

This clonotype was observed a handful of times. The gene calls are TRBV14 and TRBJ2-7; no reliable D call. Between the trimmed V and J ends, which lost 3 bases and 5 bases, there was a span of 5 bases. Germline loops: CDR1 SGHDN, CDR2 FVKESK. CDR3 size: 11 residues. CDR3 in amino acids: CASSHANEQYF. The CDR3, as DNA: TGTGCCAGCAGCCACGCGAACGAGCAGTACTTC.

The chain has TRBV18 and TRBJ2-7; 7 bases fit TRBD2. This CDR3 region has 15 residues. From germline, CDR1 is KGHSH and CDR2 LQKENI. V shed 2 bases and J 7 bases; nucleotides not matched to a gene: 11. The CDR3 nucleotides read TGTGCCAGCTCACCAAACGGGAGGCGCTACAATGAGCAGTACTTC. Its protein is CASSPNGRRYNEQYF.

The chain joins TRBV20-1 to TRBJ1-1, with TRBD1 matching 10 bases. Germline CDR1 DFQATT, CDR2 SNEGSKA (reference sequence). The CDR3 has 12 residues. Losses at the gene ends were 6 bases for V and 5 bases for J; bases not matched to a gene: 3. The CDR3: CSAPGQGTEAFF. The CDR3 coding sequence is TGCAGTGCCCCGGGACAGGGGACTGAAGCTTTCTTT.

The CDR3 here is CSATQLQGMDNEQFF. CDR3 DNA sequence: TGCAGTGCTACCCAATTACAGGGAATGGACAATGAGCAGTTCTTC. The chain recombines TRBV20-1 with TRBJ2-1; a possible D gene is TRBD1 (6 bases). CDR3 length: 15 residues. CDR1 is DFQATT and CDR2 is SNEGSKA in the germline V gene (reference sequence). V gave up 4 bases and J gave up 5 bases, with 18 bases separating them.

This clonotype has just a few counts. The chain combines TRBV4-1 with TRBJ2-1, with TRBD2 matching over 9 bases. Unmatched junction bases numbered 8, after V lost 1 base and J lost 7 bases. Germline CDR1 is MGHRA and CDR2 is YSYEKL. The CDR3 contains 16 residues. CDR3 sequence: CASSQVVAGDLNEQFF. The CDR3 DNA reads TGCGCCAGCAGCCAAGTCGTAGCGGGGGATCTTAATGAGCAGTTCTTC.

The chain carries TRBV5-1 and TRBJ2-3; the D is unclear. Deletions cut 8 bases from V and 2 bases from J, with 3 bases between. This CDR3 has 10 residues. CDR1 is SGHRS and CDR2 is YFSETQ in the germline V gene. The CDR3 DNA reads TGCGCCAGGCACACAGATACGCAGTATTTT. Amino acids: CARHTDTQYF.

The genes are TRBV7-8 and TRBJ2-7; no definite D call. Germline CDR1 is SGHVS and CDR2 is FQNEAQ. Trimming shortened V by 5 bases and J by 7 bases, and 21 bases separated the two germline ends. The CDR3 runs 15 residues. CDR3 sequence (DNA): TGTGCCAGCAGCCCACTAAATGGAGCCTACAATGAGCAGTACTTC. Encoded protein: CASSPLNGAYNEQYF.

In this sample, this clonotype turned up many times. This chain uses TRBV7-2 with TRBJ1-1, with D tentatively TRBD1 (6 bases). The CDR3 length is 15 residues. Germline V gene data show CDR1 as SGHTA and CDR2 as FQGNSA. V lost 1 base and J lost 1, with 10 bases in between. Here the CDR3 DNA reads TGTGCCAGCAGCTTAGTCGGGACACCGAACACTGAAGCTTTCTTT. Residues: CASSLVGTPNTEAFF.

This chain uses TRBV20-1 with TRBJ2-7; TRBD1 matches 9 bases. Germline CDR1 reads DFQATT; CDR2 reads SNEGSKA (reference sequence). V trimming: 5 bases; J trimming: 3 bases; junction bases outside the gene matches: 2. The CDR3 length is 12 residues. The chain's CDR3 is CSARQGDYEQYF. In nucleotides, the CDR3 is TGCAGTGCTCGACAGGGGGACTACGAGCAGTACTTC.

The rearrangement links TRBV14 to TRBJ2-3; no firm D call. The CDR3 covers 13 residues. Germline CDR1 is SGHDN and CDR2 is FVKESK. Trimming took 5 bases from V and 5 from J, leaving 11 bases between them. The CDR3 region has the DNA TGTGCCAGCAGCTTAACCTTCGGAGATACGCAGTATTTT. It encodes CASSLTFGDTQYF.

This chain links TRBV7-2 with TRBJ1-2, with D possibly being TRBD1 (5 bases). Germline assignment: CDR1 SGHTA and CDR2 FQGNSA. Trimming took off 0 bases at V and 4 bases at J, with 9 bases between the two ends. The CDR3 loop spans 14 amino acids. CDR3 protein: CASSLAAGSYGYTF. CDR3 sequence (DNA): TGTGCCAGCAGCTTAGCTGCAGGGTCCTATGGCTACACCTTC.

The rearrangement links TRBV20-1 to TRBJ2-7; no reliable D call. The CDR3 length is 14 residues. Trimming took 4 bases from V and 0 from J, leaving 13 bases between them. Germline CDR1 is DFQATT and CDR2 is SNEGSKA (reference sequence). The CDR3 region is CSAIGAVGSYEQYF. DNA for the CDR3: TGCAGTGCTATAGGCGCCGTTGGCTCCTACGAGCAGTACTTC.

The rearrangement joins TRBV4-3 to TRBJ1-1; D gene ambiguous. The V and J ends lost 2 bases and 0 bases respectively, with 10 bases between them. Germline V gene data show CDR1 as LGHNA and CDR2 as YSLEER. The CDR3 consists of 15 residues. CDR3 protein: CASSQTLWMNTEAFF. CDR3 DNA: TGCGCCAGCAGCCAAACTCTTTGGATGAACACTGAAGCTTTCTTT.

The chain uses TRBV4-3 and TRBJ2-5; D possibly corresponds to TRBD1 (6 bases). Between the trimmed V and J ends, which lost 4 bases and 5 bases, there was a span of 14 bases. The V gene's germline CDR1 is LGHNA and CDR2 YSLEER. The CDR3 is made up of 14 amino acids. CDR3 DNA sequence: TGCGCCAGCAGCCCACAGGGTTTGAGGGAGACCCAGTACTTC. It codes for CASSPQGLRETQYF.

This clonotype was counted between two and nine times. The rearrangement uses TRBV7-2 and TRBJ2-5; D gene uncertain. V lost 4 bases, J lost 6 bases, and 12 bases lay in between. Per the germline V gene, CDR1 is SGHTA and CDR2 is FQGNSA. This CDR3 has 13 residues. CDR3 loop: CASSSGRVQTQYF. DNA of the CDR3: TGTGCCAGCAGCTCAGGACGGGTCCAGACCCAGTACTTC. Together with reference TRBV7-2 and TRBJ2-5, the CDR3 gives the full variable domain: GAGVSQSPSNKVTEKGKDVELRCDPISGHTALYWYRQSLGQGLEFLIYFQGNSAPDKSGLPSDRFSAERTGGSVSTLTIQRTQQEDSAVYLCASSSGRVQTQYFGPGTRLLVL.

The chain employs TRBV19 and TRBJ1-5, with TRBD1 identical over 7 bases. Losses at the gene ends were 0 bases for V and 6 bases for J; bases not matched to a gene: 5. Germline V CDR1 and CDR2: LNHDA, SQIVND (reference sequence). CDR3 length equals 15 residues. The DNA for the CDR3 is TGTGCCAGTAGTATAGATCGGACAGGACCTCAGCCCCAGCATTTT. It encodes CASSIDRTGPQPQHF.